This T cell receptor (beta chain) appears in the sequencing data of a study of blood T cell repertoires in COVID-19. The CDR3 consists of 14 residues. Germline trimming cut 4 bases from V and 4 bases from J; bases unmatched to any gene: 5. Germline values: CDR1 MNHEY, CDR2 SMNVEV (reference sequence). TCRdb keeps only in-frame clones here, not all; method: immunoSEQ multiplex PCR. The table shows 70,000 to 100,000 clones, with 65% to 85% occurring only once. This sequence was found in a woman aged 80 or older with acute or convalescent COVID-19. What was sequenced was peripheral blood. The gene calls are TRBV27 and TRBJ1-1; TRBD1 aligns across 8 bases. CDR3 residues: CASSSWTGTTEAFF. The DNA of the CDR3 is TGTGCCAGCAGTTCATGGACAGGGACCACTGAAGCTTTCTTT.